This is a list of T cell receptor beta chains from one sample in a study of blood T cell repertoires in COVID-19. Some clones are missing from TCRdb's copy, which holds only in-frame ones; the method was immunoSEQ multiplex PCR. The data hold just over 300,000 clones, with around 90% observed a single time. The sample taken for sequencing was PBMCs or T cells enriched from blood (not recorded which). The receptor set was obtained from a woman in her late teens or twenties with acute COVID-19. Both conserved end residues are part of each CDR3. A D gene is named only where the DNA matches it firmly. Expanded clones get a size class; other rows say once, few or many, or leave the size out.

NA	TRBV19	TRBJ1-2	NA	CASSSELSDYGYTF	TGTGCCAGTAGTAGCGAGTTGAGCGACTATGGCTACACCTTC
NA	TRBV7-9	TRBJ2-3	TRBD2	CASSFRGGLAIDTQYF	TGTGCCAGCTCCTTCAGGGGGGGACTAGCGATAGATACGCAGTATTTT
NA	TRBV29-1	TRBJ1-2	TRBD1	CSGPGQGKIYTF	TGCAGCGGCCCGGGACAGGGGAAAATCTACACCTTC
few	TRBV9	TRBJ2-2	NA	CASSPRDTGELFF	TGTGCCAGCAGCCCGCGGGACACCGGGGAGCTGTTTTTT
NA	TRBV29-1	TRBJ1-2	TRBD1	CSVRAPAGGFNGYTF	TGCAGCGTTCGGGCCCCAGCAGGGGGCTTCAATGGCTACACCTTC
few	TRBV28	TRBJ1-1	NA	CASSPLTGLNAEAFF	TGTGCCAGCAGTCCCCTAACAGGGCTCAACGCTGAAGCTTTCTTT
NA	TRBV18	TRBJ2-1	NA	CASSQDYSYNEQFF	TGTGCCAGCTCACAGGACTATTCCTACAATGAGCAGTTCTTC
NA	TRBV27	TRBJ1-2	NA	CASSSLRGGNGYTF	TGTGCCAGCAGTTCCCTGAGAGGCGGAAATGGCTACACCTTC
NA	TRBV11-3	TRBJ1-2	NA	CASSLDGQGHGYTF	TGTGCCAGCAGCTTAGATGGCCAGGGTCATGGCTACACCTTC
once	TRBV18	TRBJ1-1	TRBD1	CASSRPGGEVAFF	TGTGCCAGCTCACGGCCAGGGGGCGAGGTGGCTTTCTTT
NA	TRBV5-8	TRBJ1-1	TRBD1	CASSLVGTVNTEAFF	TGTGCCAGCAGCTTGGTTGGGACAGTCAACACTGAAGCTTTCTTT
few	TRBV7-2	TRBJ1-1	TRBD1	CASSSQGGTEAFF	TGTGCCAGCAGCTCACAGGGGGGTACTGAAGCTTTCTTT
NA	TRBV3-1/TRBV3-2	TRBJ1-5	NA	CASSLGQTNQPQHF	TGTGCCAGCAGCCTTGGACAGACTAATCAGCCCCAGCATTTT
NA	TRBV7-8	TRBJ2-1	NA	CASSLLANNNEQFF	TGTGCCAGCAGCCTTCTAGCGAACAACAATGAGCAGTTCTTC
NA	TRBV3-1/TRBV3-2	TRBJ2-7	NA	CASSHPSYEQYF	TGTGCCAGCAGCCACCCTTCCTACGAGCAGTACTTC
once	TRBV11-2	TRBJ1-1	NA	CASSDTGLMNTEAFF	TGTGCCAGCAGCGACACGGGACTCATGAACACTGAAGCTTTCTTT
once	TRBV27	TRBJ2-7	TRBD2	CASSAATSGSPLEQYF	TGTGCCAGCAGTGCGGCGACTAGCGGGAGCCCTCTCGAGCAGTACTTC
few	TRBV3-1/TRBV3-2	TRBJ1-2	NA	CASSQDRVDSSRGYTF	TGTGCCAGCAGCCAAGATCGGGTCGACTCCTCTCGGGGCTACACCTTC